One T cell receptor (beta chain) is described in this entry. Its antigen is not identified. This sample is part of a study of T cells in Graves' hyperthyroidism and ophthalmopathy. Whole-study findings and limits: Blood samples included most of the expanded thyroid clonotypes exceeding 0.001.

With a duration under 2 months, the hyperthyroidism was newly diagnosed in patients aged 18 to 65. Germline-derived CDR1 and CDR2 are SGHVS and FQNEAQ. The CDR3 runs to 16 residues. V was cut by 3 bases and J by 3 bases, with 12 bases left in between. Using RNA transcripts as the source, TCR beta CDR3 regions were amplified. An initial round of RT-PCR targeting the TCR CDR3 relied on the HTBI primer set. From the multiplex PCR reads, TCRdb called clonotypes with MiXCR, one entry per CDR3 protein. The sample comprises some 740,000 distinct CDR3 sequences, less than 15% of which are singletons, and roughly 10% rests with the top ten.

The V and J genes are TRBV7-8 and TRBJ2-6; D is possibly TRBD2 (7 bases). This TCR derives from a woman aged 18-29 years with Graves' hyperthyroidism. Sequenced: blood. The CDR3 is CASSFIGGGGANVLTF. The CDR3 DNA follows: TGTGCCAGCAGCTTTATAGGGGGGGGTGGGGCCAACGTCCTGACTTTC.